The next 29 T cell receptor beta chains were all read from a single sample in a study of blood T cell repertoires in COVID-19. The method was immunoSEQ multiplex PCR; TCRdb's version includes in-frame clones alone and lacks a portion of them. Seen here are 250,000 to 300,000 clones, around 88% observed once, and the top ten hold roughly 9%. The material sequenced was PBMCs or T cells enriched from blood (not recorded which). The receptors stem from a man aged 35 to 55 who had recovered from COVID-19.

V is TRBV30 and J is TRBJ1-1; maybe TRBD1 (5 bases). Trimming pared 5 bases from V and 1 base from J, leaving 23 bases between. The CDR3 length is 17 residues. Germline V gene data show CDR1 as GTSNPN and CDR2 as SVGIG (reference sequence). The CDR3, as DNA: TGTGCCTGGCTACCCGGGGGGAACAGGCTCGCGAACACTGAAGCTTTCTTT. This translates into CAWLPGGNRLANTEAFF.

The CDR3 DNA reads as TGTGCCAGCAGTTTTGAGGGATGGAGTTCACCCCTCCACTTT. It translates to CASSFEGWSSPLHF. The chain links TRBV28 to TRBJ1-6; D gene unclear. The ends were cut back, 3 bases at V and 9 bases at J, with 12 bases in the middle. The CDR3 has 14 residues. The V gene's germline CDR1 is MDHEN and CDR2 SYDVKM. Drawing the rest from reference TRBV28 and TRBJ1-6, the complete variable domain is DVKVTQSSRYLVKRTGEKVFLECVQDMDHENMFWYRQDPGLGLRLIYFSYDVKMKEKGDIPEGYSVSREKKERFSLILESASTNQTSMYLCASSFEGWSSPLHFGNGTRLTVT.

This rearrangement joins TRBV5-6 to TRBJ2-5; TRBD1 matches 7 bases. The junction had 5 bases not matched to a gene; V was cut back by 0 bases and J by 12 bases. The CDR3 runs to 12 residues. Germline values: CDR1 SGHDT, CDR2 YYEEEE. CDR3 protein: CASSLEGQGEYF. The CDR3 DNA is TGTGCCAGCAGCTTGGAGGGGCAGGGGGAGTACTTC.

This chain joins TRBV24-1 and TRBJ2-2, with a possible D match to TRBD2 (5 bases). Germline V gives CDR1 KGHDR, CDR2 SFDVKD. The CDR3 consists of 15 residues. The V end lost 3 bases, the J end lost 1 base, and 8 bases lay between the germline ends. The CDR3 region is CATSDIEGNTGELFF. In DNA form, the CDR3 reads TGTGCCACCAGTGATATCGAGGGGAACACCGGGGAGCTGTTTTTT.

This chain connects TRBV5-5 to TRBJ1-2; D is perhaps TRBD1 (6 bases). Per the germline V gene, CDR1 is SGHKS and CDR2 is YYEKEE (reference sequence). The V and J ends lost 7 bases and 2 bases respectively, with 15 bases between them. CDR3 length: 14 amino acids. CDR3 in DNA: TGTGCCAGCGGATATTCAGGACAGAACTATGGCTACACCTTC. Translating gives CASGYSGQNYGYTF.

This chain uses TRBV29-1 with TRBJ2-1; 9 bases line up with TRBD1. This CDR3 comprises 14 residues. The V and J ends lost 7 bases and 2 bases, in that order; junction bases with no gene match: 6. Per the germline V gene, CDR1 is SQVTM and CDR2 is ANQGSEA. The CDR3 region has the DNA TGCAGCGCTTCCGGGACAGGGACCTACAATGAGCAGTTCTTC. This encodes CSASGTGTYNEQFF.

This sequence joins TRBV4-1 and TRBJ2-5; 10 nucleotides line up with TRBD2. With V trimmed by 0 bases and J by 4 bases, 11 bases remained unmatched. The CDR3 runs to 18 residues. CDR1 and CDR2 (germline): MGHRA, YSYEKL. The CDR3 reads CASSQESSSGGDRETQYF. The DNA for the CDR3 is TGCGCCAGCAGCCAAGAAAGCTCTAGCGGGGGAGACCGAGAGACCCAGTACTTC.

The V gene is TRBV3-1 (or the pseudogene TRBV3-2), the J gene TRBJ2-7, with a possible D match to TRBD1 (5 bases). This CDR3 is built from 15 residues. Trimming took 4 bases from V and 3 from J, leaving 16 bases between them. Germline V gene lookup returns CDR1 LGHDT and CDR2 YNNKEL (reference sequence). As DNA, the CDR3 is TGTGCCAGCAGCCTCCGACAGCAGTACGGCTACGAGCAGTACTTC. Its translation: CASSLRQQYGYEQYF.

The J gene is TRBJ2-7, the V gene TRBV4-3; TRBD2 is a possible D gene (6 bases). Trimming pared 4 bases from V and 4 bases from J, leaving 17 bases between. CDR3 size: 15 residues. Germline CDR1 is LGHNA and CDR2 is YSLEER. The CDR3 loop is CASSRILGSAYEQYF. The CDR3 DNA reads TGCGCCAGCAGCCGCATTCTCGGGAGCGCGTACGAGCAGTACTTC.

This rearrangement joins TRBV9 to TRBJ2-1; 13 bases map to TRBD2. Germline V gene lookup returns CDR1 SGDLS and CDR2 YYNGEE. The CDR3 is 20 residues long. The trim removed 0 bases at V and 7 bases at J, leaving 16 bases unmatched. The CDR3 sequence is CASSVAGGLAGVNRENEQFF. CDR3 nucleotides: TGTGCCAGCAGCGTAGCTGGTGGACTAGCGGGAGTAAATCGGGAGAATGAGCAGTTCTTC.

This clone has only one observation. The chain couples TRBV28 to TRBJ2-6; D is possibly TRBD2 (5 bases). Deletions cut 6 bases from V and 0 bases from J, with 15 bases between. This CDR3 region has 17 residues. Germline V gene data show CDR1 as MDHEN and CDR2 as SYDVKM. CDR3 coding DNA: TGTGCCAGCAGAGCAGGCGACGGGGTCTCTGGGGCCAACGTCCTGACTTTC. Encoded protein: CASRAGDGVSGANVLTF.

V and J are TRBV7-9 and TRBJ2-7; 8 bases are a match to TRBD1. After removal of 4 bases from V and 2 bases from J, the junction contained 10 bases not matched to a gene. Germline loops: CDR1 SEHNR, CDR2 FQNEAQ (reference sequence). The CDR3 is made up of 16 amino acids. The CDR3: CASSSILTGVAYEQYF. In DNA, the CDR3 is TGTGCCAGCAGCTCCATCCTGACAGGGGTCGCCTACGAGCAGTACTTC.

This clone was observed a single time. This rearrangement joins TRBV27 to TRBJ1-5; 9 positions agree with TRBD1. CDR3 length: 14 residues. J was trimmed by 2 bases and V by 6 bases; bases with no gene match: 2. Germline assignment: CDR1 MNHEY and CDR2 SMNVEV (reference sequence). The CDR3 loop reads CASRQGAGNQPQHF. The CDR3 DNA reads TGTGCCAGCAGACAGGGGGCGGGCAATCAGCCCCAGCATTTT.

The chain links TRBV19 to TRBJ2-3; 9 bases align to TRBD1. The CDR3 runs 17 residues. Germline assignment: CDR1 LNHDA and CDR2 SQIVND (reference sequence). After removal of 0 bases from V and 8 bases from J, the junction contained 12 bases not matched to a gene. This CDR3 is CASSIDLSGTGMVTQYF. The CDR3 DNA reads as TGTGCCAGTAGTATAGATTTGTCCGGGACAGGGATGGTTACGCAGTATTTT.

The V call is TRBV6-6, the J call TRBJ1-1; tentatively, D is TRBD1 (6 bases). This CDR3 has 15 residues. The V end was cut by 5 bases, the J end by 0 bases, with 13 bases between. Germline CDR1 is MNHNY and CDR2 is SVGAGI (reference sequence). The CDR3 region has the DNA TGTGCCAGCAGTGGAACCGCAGGGGTGAACACTGAAGCTTTCTTT. Translating it yields CASSGTAGVNTEAFF.

The V and J genes are TRBV21-1 and TRBJ1-1; no DNA check was done on the table's D call, TRBD1. TRBV21-1 is a listed pseudogene. The CDR3 runs 15 residues. The CDR3 reads CASSTGQGAACPAFF. CDR3 coding DNA: TGTGCCAGCAGCACCGGACAGGGGGCCGCTTGTCCAGCTTTCTTT.

As for this clone: Other DNA variants within this sample encode the same CDR3. CDR3 coding DNA: TGTGCCATCAGTGAGTCAGGACAGGGTAATCAGCCCCAGCATTTT. It codes for CAISESGQGNQPQHF. V usage is TRBV10-3 and J usage is TRBJ1-5, with 8 bases that match TRBD1. The germline V gene encodes CDR1 ENHRY and CDR2 SYGVKD. The trim removed 0 bases at V and 4 bases at J, leaving 2 bases unmatched. The CDR3 is 15 residues long.

This clone was counted only a few times. The V call is TRBV5-1, the J call TRBJ1-3, with 10 bases identical to TRBD1. CDR3 length: 14 amino acids. The J segment lost 6 bases and the V segment lost 4 bases, leaving 4 bases of the junction unmatched. Germline CDR1 and CDR2: SGHRS and YFSETQ. CDR3 sequence (DNA): TGCGCCAGCAGCCAAGGGACAGGGGCAAACACCATATATTTT. Translating it yields CASSQGTGANTIYF. The whole variable domain, filled in from reference TRBV5-1 and TRBJ1-3, reads KAGVTQTPRYLIKTRGQQVTLSCSPISGHRSVSWYQQTPGQGLQFLFEYFSETQRNKGNFPGRFSGRQFSNSRSEMNVSTLELGDSALYLCASSQGTGANTIYFGEGSWLTVV.

For the CDR3, the DNA is TGTGCCAGCAGCTTGGAAGCTTCAGATACGCAGTATTTT. Protein: CASSLEASDTQYF. J is TRBJ2-3 and V is TRBV5-8; D unresolved. V was clipped by 0 bases and J by 4 bases, with 6 bases between them. Germline assignment: CDR1 SGHTS and CDR2 YDEGEE. The length of the CDR3 is 13 residues. The entire variable domain, with the rest obtained from reference TRBV5-8 and TRBJ2-3, is as follows: EAGVTQSPTHLIKTRGQQATLRCSPISGHTSVYWYQQALGLGLQFLLWYDEGEERNRGNFPPRFSGRQFPNYSSELNVNALELEDSALYLCASSLEASDTQYFGPGTRLTVL.

J is TRBJ1-1 and V is TRBV6-1, with 11 nucleotides matching TRBD1. Unmatched junction bases numbered 10, after V lost 3 bases and J lost 4 bases. The CDR3 contains 17 residues. CDR1 MNHNS and CDR2 SASEGT come from the germline V gene. In nucleotides, the CDR3 is TGTGCCAGCAGTGATCCCGGGACAGGGGGTAAAGGCACTGAAGCTTTCTTT. Translating it yields CASSDPGTGGKGTEAFF.

This clone has just one count. The J gene is TRBJ2-2, the V gene TRBV7-6; 7 bases agree with TRBD2. The CDR3 is made up of 19 amino acids. The junction had 16 bases not matched to a gene; V was cut back by 4 bases and J by 2 bases. Looked up from germline, CDR1 is SGHVS and CDR2 is FNYEAQ. The CDR3 here is CASSSRGSRLALNTGELFF. CDR3 nucleotides: TGTGCCAGCAGCTCCCGCGGGTCGAGACTAGCCCTTAACACCGGGGAGCTGTTTTTT.

J is TRBJ2-5 and V is TRBV21-1; the table gives TRBD2 as D, unverified against the DNA. TRBV21-1 is a pseudogene. The CDR3 covers 18 residues. The CDR3 sequence: CASSKESTGEVIGETQYF. For the CDR3, the DNA is TGTGCCAGCAGCAAAGAGTCGACGGGGGAGGTAATAGGAGAGACCCAGTACTTC.

The rearrangement uses TRBV7-8 and TRBJ2-3; D is uncertain. This CDR3 spans 15 amino acids. V gave up 1 base and J gave up 7 bases, with 15 bases separating them. The V gene's germline CDR1 is SGHVS and CDR2 FQNEAQ. CDR3: CASSLGPGVYHTQYF. In DNA form, the CDR3 reads TGTGCCAGCAGCTTAGGCCCAGGCGTTTATCATACGCAGTATTTT.

The chain couples TRBV27 to TRBJ1-4; 8 nucleotides agree with TRBD1. The J segment lost 8 bases and the V segment lost 6 bases, leaving 11 bases of the junction unmatched. This CDR3 contains 15 residues. Looked up from germline, CDR1 is MNHEY and CDR2 is SMNVEV (reference sequence). The CDR3 DNA follows: TGTGCCAGCAGACCTTCGACAGGGGTTGAGGAAAAACTGTTTTTT. This gives the protein CASRPSTGVEEKLFF.

This sequence joins TRBV6-5 and TRBJ1-2; D call uncertain. This CDR3 has 16 amino acids. Per the germline V gene, CDR1 is MNHEY and CDR2 is SVGAGI. V was shortened by 2 bases and J by 7 bases, with 20 bases between the two germline ends. In nucleotides, the CDR3 is TGTGCCAGCAGTTACCTGAGTTTTAACCATCGTGGTGGCTACACCTTC. This gives the protein CASSYLSFNHRGGYTF.

J is TRBJ2-1 and V is TRBV5-6; a weak D match, TRBD1 (5 bases). This CDR3 contains 15 residues. Trimming cost V 3 bases and J 8 bases, with 18 bases left between them. Germline CDR1 and CDR2: SGHDT and YYEEEE. CDR3 nucleotides: TGTGCCAGCAGCTCCGACAGTTCGCCTCCCCATGAGCAGTTCTTC. Translating it yields CASSSDSSPPHEQFF.

The chain carries TRBV4-1 and TRBJ2-5; 11 bases are a match to TRBD2. Germline-derived CDR1 and CDR2 are MGHRA and YSYEKL. This CDR3 is 17 amino acids long. The J segment lost 0 bases and the V segment lost 1 base, leaving 4 bases of the junction unmatched. CDR3 nucleotide sequence: TGCGCCAGCAGCCAAGTGGGACTAGCGGCGTACCAAGAGACCCAGTACTTC. It yields the protein CASSQVGLAAYQETQYF.

The V and J genes are TRBV19 and TRBJ2-5, with TRBD1 as a possible D gene (6 bases). The CDR3 consists of 14 residues. CDR1 is LNHDA, CDR2 SQIVND, per germline (reference sequence). V was shortened by 3 bases and J by 2 bases, with 10 bases between the two germline ends. CDR3 amino acids: CASSITGIQETQYF. CDR3 bases: TGTGCCAGTAGTATTACAGGGATACAAGAGACCCAGTACTTC.

The V and J genes are TRBV5-1 and TRBJ2-3; maybe TRBD2 (5 bases). With 4 bases removed from V and 0 bases from J, the gap between germline ends came to 12 bases. Germline V gives CDR1 SGHRS, CDR2 YFSETQ. The length of the CDR3 is 15 residues. CDR3 sequence (DNA): TGCGCCAGCAGCCCATGGACTTCTAGCACAGATACGCAGTATTTT. It translates to CASSPWTSSTDTQYF. Drawing the rest from reference TRBV5-1 and TRBJ2-3, the complete variable domain is KAGVTQTPRYLIKTRGQQVTLSCSPISGHRSVSWYQQTPGQGLQFLFEYFSETQRNKGNFPGRFSGRQFSNSRSEMNVSTLELGDSALYLCASSPWTSSTDTQYFGPGTRLTVL.